The present entry profiles one TCR beta chain with its context. Its target is unknown. The time point denotes: newly diagnosed, previously untreated cHL patient sample. Comparators were PBMCs taken from newly diagnosed, untreated classical Hodgkin lymphoma. This record comes from a study of PD-1 blockade in classical Hodgkin lymphoma. Overall study results and limits: Repertoires differed for reasons still undefined, possibly disease activity or prior therapy. It was reported that newly diagnosed patients had less baseline TCR diversity than healthy donors.

Assay used: immunoSEQ multiplex PCR; TCRdb lists only in-frame clones, some missing. The data hold some 27,000 clones, with about 89% observed a single time. The sample comprised peripheral blood mononuclear cells (PBMCs). This receptor was taken from a human donor with classical Hodgkin lymphoma.

CDR3 region: CASSLRRLGTEAFF. Here the CDR3 DNA reads TGTGCCAGCAGTCTCCGGAGACTCGGCACTGAAGCTTTCTTT. The rearrangement links TRBV27 to TRBJ1-1, with unresolved D. This CDR3 spans 14 amino acids. The germline CDR1 and CDR2 sequences are MNHEY and SMNVEV (reference sequence). Between the trimmed V and J ends, which lost 5 bases and 4 bases, there was a span of 14 bases.